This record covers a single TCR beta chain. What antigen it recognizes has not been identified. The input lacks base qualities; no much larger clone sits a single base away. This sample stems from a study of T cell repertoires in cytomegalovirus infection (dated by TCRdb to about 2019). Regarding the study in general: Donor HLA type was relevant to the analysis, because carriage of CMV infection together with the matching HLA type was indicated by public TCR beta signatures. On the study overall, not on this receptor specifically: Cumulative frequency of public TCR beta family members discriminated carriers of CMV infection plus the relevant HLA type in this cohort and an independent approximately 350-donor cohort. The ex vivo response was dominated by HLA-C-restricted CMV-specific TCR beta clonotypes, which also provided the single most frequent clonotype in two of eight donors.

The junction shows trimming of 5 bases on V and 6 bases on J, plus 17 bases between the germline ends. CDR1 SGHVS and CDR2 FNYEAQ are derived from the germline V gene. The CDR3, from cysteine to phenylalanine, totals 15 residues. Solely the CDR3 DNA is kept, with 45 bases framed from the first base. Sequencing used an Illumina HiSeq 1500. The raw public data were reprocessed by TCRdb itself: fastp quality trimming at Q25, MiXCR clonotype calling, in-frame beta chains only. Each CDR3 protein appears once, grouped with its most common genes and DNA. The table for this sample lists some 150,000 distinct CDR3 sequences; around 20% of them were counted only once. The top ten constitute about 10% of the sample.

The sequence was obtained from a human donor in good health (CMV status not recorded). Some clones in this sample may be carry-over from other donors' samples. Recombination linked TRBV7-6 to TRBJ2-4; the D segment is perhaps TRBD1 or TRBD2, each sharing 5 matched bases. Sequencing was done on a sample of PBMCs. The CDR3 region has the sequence CASSGTGAGTNIQYF. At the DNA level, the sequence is TGTGCCAGCAGCGGCACCGGGGCAGGAACAAACATTCAGTACTTC.